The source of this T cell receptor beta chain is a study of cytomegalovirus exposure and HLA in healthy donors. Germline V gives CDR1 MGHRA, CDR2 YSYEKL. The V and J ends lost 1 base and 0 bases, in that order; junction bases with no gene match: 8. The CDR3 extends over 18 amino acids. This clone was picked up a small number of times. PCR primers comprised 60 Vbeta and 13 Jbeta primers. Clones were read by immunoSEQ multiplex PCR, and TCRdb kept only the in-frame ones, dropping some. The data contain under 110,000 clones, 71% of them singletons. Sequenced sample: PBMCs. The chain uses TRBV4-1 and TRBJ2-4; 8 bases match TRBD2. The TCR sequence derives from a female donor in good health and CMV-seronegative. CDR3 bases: TGCGCCAGCAGCCAAGCGGGGGTAGCGGGACTAGCCAAAAACATTCAGTACTTC. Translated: CASSQAGVAGLAKNIQYF.